This T cell receptor (beta chain) was recovered during a study of OX40 agonist ivuxolimab in advanced cancers. Repertoires were generated with immunoSEQ multiplex PCR, while TCRdb's copy carries only in-frame clones and drops some. This table has 55,000 to 75,000 clones, 86% appearing once. V lost 4 bases to trimming and J lost 4 bases, with 17 bases between them. CDR3 length: 16 amino acids. In germline, CDR1 is MDHEN, CDR2 SYDVKM. This clone was detected once. Here the sequenced sample was CD4+ or CD8+ T cells sorted from blood, taken in a trial of the OX40 agonist ivuxolimab. The sequence derives from an adult with an advanced solid tumor such as melanoma, head and neck, liver or kidney cancer. This rearrangement joins TRBV28 to TRBJ1-3, with D perhaps matching TRBD1 (5 bases). The CDR3 bases are TGTGCCAGCAGTTCGGGAGGGGAGACGAGCGGAAACACCATATATTTT. Its translation: CASSSGGETSGNTIYF.